Following are 8 T cell receptor beta chains from one sample sequenced in a study of T cell responses to AZD1222 COVID-19 vaccine. Only in-frame clones appear in the TCRdb table, and some are missing; sequencing was by immunoSEQ multiplex PCR. This table has 150,000 to 160,000 clones, over 70% appearing once. The sample here was peripheral blood, taken 28 days after the second AZD1222 dose. All receptors come from an adult who received the AZD1222 COVID-19 vaccine.

This sequence joins TRBV7-8 and TRBJ1-2, with D maybe TRBD1 (6 bases). Trimming stripped 3 bases from V and 0 bases from J, with 8 bases between. Per the germline V gene, CDR1 is SGHVS and CDR2 is FQNEAQ. CDR3 length: 14 amino acids. The CDR3: CASSLGHSNYGYTF. In DNA, the CDR3 is TGTGCCAGCAGCTTGGGACACTCTAACTATGGCTACACCTTC. Full variable domain (remainder filled in from reference TRBV7-8 and TRBJ1-2): GAGVSQSPRYKVAKRGQDVALRCDPISGHVSLFWYQQALGQGPEFLTYFQNEAQLDKSGLPSDRFFAERPEGSVSTLKIQRTQQEDSAVYLCASSLGHSNYGYTFGSGTRLTVV.

This sequence joins TRBV5-5 and TRBJ2-3, with D unclear. This CDR3 spans 14 amino acids. Trimming cost V 0 bases and J 1 base, with 6 bases left between them. Germline assignment: CDR1 SGHKS and CDR2 YYEKEE (reference sequence). The CDR3 loop is CASSLGGGTDTQYF. The DNA of the CDR3 is TGTGCCAGCAGCTTGGGTGGCGGCACAGATACGCAGTATTTT.

This clone was found a few times. The chain links TRBV7-9 to TRBJ2-1; 12 nucleotides match TRBD2. Germline V gene lookup returns CDR1 SEHNR and CDR2 FQNEAQ (reference sequence). Germline trimming cut 0 bases from V and 7 bases from J; bases unmatched to any gene: 7. This CDR3 spans 17 amino acids. The CDR3 DNA reads TGTGCCAGCAGCTTAGCGCGGCTAGCGGGAGGGCCAAATGAGCAGTTCTTC. Translated: CASSLARLAGGPNEQFF.

This clone was detected ten times or more. This chain connects TRBV19 to TRBJ1-6; the D is unclear. CDR3 length: 15 residues. V shed 6 bases and J shed 10 bases, with 19 bases lying between them. CDR1 and CDR2 from the germline V gene are LNHDA and SQIVND (reference sequence). The CDR3 sequence: CASSGAGLFESPLHF. The DNA for the CDR3 is TGTGCCAGTAGCGGTGCAGGACTTTTTGAATCACCCCTCCACTTT.

The chain uses TRBV7-8 and TRBJ1-2; 7 nucleotides match TRBD1. This CDR3 is built from 14 residues. The J segment lost 8 bases and the V segment lost 1 base, leaving 7 bases of the junction unmatched. CDR1 is SGHVS and CDR2 is FQNEAQ in the germline V gene. CDR3 nucleotides: TGTGCCAGCAGCTTAGGACAGGGAGAATACGGCTACACCTTC. Amino acid sequence: CASSLGQGEYGYTF.

The chain carries TRBV10-3 and TRBJ1-2; D gene uncertain. The CDR3 runs to 13 residues. V gave up 11 bases and J gave up 0 bases, with 13 bases separating them. CDR1 and CDR2 (germline): ENHRY, SYGVKD. The CDR3 DNA is TGTGCCCATGCTCCCTCGGCTAACTATGGCTACACCTTC. Protein sequence: CAHAPSANYGYTF.

The chain is built from TRBV5-5 and TRBJ2-5, with D possibly called TRBD1 or TRBD2 (6 bases each). Germline CDR1 and CDR2: SGHKS and YYEKEE (reference sequence). CDR3 length: 13 residues. V was pared by 3 bases and J by 5 bases, with 11 bases between. In DNA, the CDR3 is TGTGCCAGCAGCTGGAGGGGGTGGGAGACCCAGTACTTC. It yields the protein CASSWRGWETQYF.

This clone is labeled as medium-sized. The rearrangement joins TRBV13 to TRBJ1-1; unclear D gene. Germline CDR1 is PRHDT and CDR2 is FYEKMQ (reference sequence). CDR3 size: 11 residues. V lost 5 bases, J lost 6 bases, and 7 bases lay in between. The CDR3 loop is CASSGEAEAFF. Written as DNA, the CDR3 is TGTGCCAGCAGCGGGGAGGCTGAAGCTTTCTTT.